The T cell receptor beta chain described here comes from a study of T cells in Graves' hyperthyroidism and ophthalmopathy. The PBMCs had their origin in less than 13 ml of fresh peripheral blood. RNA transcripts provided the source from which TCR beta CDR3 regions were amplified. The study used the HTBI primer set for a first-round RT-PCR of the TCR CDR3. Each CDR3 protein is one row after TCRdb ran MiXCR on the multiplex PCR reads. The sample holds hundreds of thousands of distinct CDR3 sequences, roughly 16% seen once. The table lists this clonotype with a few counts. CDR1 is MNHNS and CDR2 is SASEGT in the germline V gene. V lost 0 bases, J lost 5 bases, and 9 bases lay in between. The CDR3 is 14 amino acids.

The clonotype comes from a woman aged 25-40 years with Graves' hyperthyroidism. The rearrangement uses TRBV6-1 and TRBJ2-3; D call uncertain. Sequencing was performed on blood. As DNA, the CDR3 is TGTGCCAGCAGTGAAGCGCTTTTGAAAGATACGCAGTATTTT. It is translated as CASSEALLKDTQYF.